A selection of T cell receptor beta chains follows, all from one sample in a study of early T cells in non-severe SARS-CoV-2 infection. TCRdb processed the 5' RACE reads anew with MiXCR; each CDR3 protein has one entry. Found here are about 40,000 distinct CDR3 sequences, roughly 5% of them singletons; the top ten hold around 5%. The sample comprised whole blood. The receptors here all came from an adult who was a healthcare worker with PCR-confirmed SARS-CoV-2 infection or an uninfected control (not recorded which). Each CDR3 is given with its conserved first and last residue. D genes are given only for firm matches. A row's size may be missing; if present it is once, few, many or a size class.

>TRBV11-2|TRBJ2-7|.|TRBD1
TGTGCCAGCAGCTTAGAGCAGGGGGCCCACTACGAGCAGTACTTC
CASSLEQGAHYEQYF
>TRBV5-1|TRBJ2-5|many|.
TGCGCCAGCAGACCCCAGACAGGATCGCAAGAGACCCAGTACTTC
CASRPQTGSQETQYF
>TRBV20-1|TRBJ2-7|many|.
TGCAGTGCGGCAGGTAGGATAGACTACGAGCAGTACTTC
CSAAGRIDYEQYF
>TRBV11-2|TRBJ1-1|many|.
TGTGCCAGCAGCTCCCCTCAGCCTAGGAACACTGAAGCTTTCTTT
CASSSPQPRNTEAFF
>TRBV6-5|TRBJ2-5|few|.
TGTGCCAGCAGTTCCTGGACGGCTCAAGAGACCCAGTACTTC
CASSSWTAQETQYF
>TRBV5-1|TRBJ2-2|many|.
TGTGCCAGTAGCCTAGGACGGAACACCGGGGAGCTGTTTTTT
CASSLGRNTGELFF
>TRBV29-1|TRBJ2-2|many|.
TGCAGCGTCACCGGGACGGACACCGGGGAGCTGTTTTTT
CSVTGTDTGELFF
>TRBV5-4|TRBJ2-1|few|TRBD2
TGTGCCAGCAGCTTGGGCGGGACTAGCGGGAAGGGTGAGCAGTTCTTC
CASSLGGTSGKGEQFF
>TRBV12-3/TRBV12-4|TRBJ2-2|many|TRBD2
TGTGCCAGCAGTTTGGGGACTAGCTTGACCGGGGAGCTGTTTTTT
CASSLGTSLTGELFF
>TRBV9|TRBJ1-6|.|.
TGTGCCAGCAGCGTAGGCCAGCTTAATTCACCCCTCCACTTT
CASSVGQLNSPLHF
>TRBV6-5|TRBJ1-1|many|.
TGTGCCAGCAGTGACCCCCCAGGCCTGAACACTGAAGCTTTCTTT
CASSDPPGLNTEAFF
>TRBV5-1|TRBJ2-1|.|TRBD1
TGCGCCAGCAGCTTACAGGGGGAACCCTACAATGAGCAGTTCTTC
CASSLQGEPYNEQFF
>TRBV28|TRBJ2-7|few|.
TGTGCCACCGGACAGACCTACGAGCAGTACTTC
CATGQTYEQYF
>TRBV20-1|TRBJ2-7|many|.
TGCAGTGCTAGCCCTCCCGGGACAAAGAACGAGCAGTACTTC
CSASPPGTKNEQYF
>TRBV28|TRBJ2-1|many|TRBD1
TGTGCCAGCAGTCCTACCGGGACAGGGATCAATGAGCAGTTCTTC
CASSPTGTGINEQFF
>TRBV11-2|TRBJ2-3|many|TRBD1
TGTGCCAGCAGCTATCGACAGGGGGCCAAAGATACGCAGTATTTT
CASSYRQGAKDTQYF
>TRBV20-1|TRBJ1-1|many|.
TGCAGTGCTAGAAGTCCGATGAACACTGAAGCTTTCTTT
CSARSPMNTEAFF
>TRBV5-1|TRBJ2-7|few|TRBD1
TGCGCCAGCAGCTTTGACAGGGTTTACGAGCAGTACTTC
CASSFDRVYEQYF
>TRBV28|TRBJ2-7|few|.
TGTGCCAGCAGTTTTCGGTTTCAGGGTACTACTACCTACGAGCAGTACTTC
CASSFRFQGTTTYEQYF
>TRBV20-1|TRBJ1-4|.|.
TGCAGTGCCAAGGGACGGAATGAAAAACTGTTTTTT
CSAKGRNEKLFF